This T cell receptor beta chain came from a study of T cell responses to AZD1222 COVID-19 vaccine. The CDR3 length is 14 residues. Germline V gene lookup returns CDR1 MNHEY and CDR2 SVGAGI. Between the trimmed V and J ends, which lost 7 bases and 3 bases, there was a span of 13 bases. Findings and caveats of the study: Reportedly, close to half of spike-specific TCRs are directed against unmutated variant regions.

Note on this clone: What it binds is unknown.

Method: immunoSEQ multiplex PCR; TCRdb's copy keeps in-frame clones and lacks some. The data show 20,000 to 30,000 clones, with around 87% seen just once and 7.5% to 8% held by the top ten. J is TRBJ1-5 and V is TRBV6-5; D unresolved. This receptor was obtained from an adult who received the AZD1222 COVID-19 vaccine. The material sequenced was peripheral blood, taken 28 days after the second AZD1222 dose. CDR3 DNA sequence: TGTGCCAGCACCATTGAAAACTTCAATCAGCCCCAGCATTTT. It is translated as CASTIENFNQPQHF.